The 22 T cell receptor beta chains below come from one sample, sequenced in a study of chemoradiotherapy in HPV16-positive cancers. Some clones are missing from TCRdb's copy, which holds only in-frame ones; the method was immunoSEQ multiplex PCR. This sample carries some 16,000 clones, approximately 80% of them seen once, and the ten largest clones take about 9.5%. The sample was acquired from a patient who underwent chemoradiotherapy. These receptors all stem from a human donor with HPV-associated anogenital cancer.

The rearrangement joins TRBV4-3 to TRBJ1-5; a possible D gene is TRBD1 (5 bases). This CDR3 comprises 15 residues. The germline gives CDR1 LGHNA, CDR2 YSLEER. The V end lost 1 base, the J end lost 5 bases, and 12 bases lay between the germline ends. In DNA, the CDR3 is TGCGCCAGCAGCCAAGTTTGGCAGGGAGATCAGCCCCAGCATTTT. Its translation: CASSQVWQGDQPQHF.

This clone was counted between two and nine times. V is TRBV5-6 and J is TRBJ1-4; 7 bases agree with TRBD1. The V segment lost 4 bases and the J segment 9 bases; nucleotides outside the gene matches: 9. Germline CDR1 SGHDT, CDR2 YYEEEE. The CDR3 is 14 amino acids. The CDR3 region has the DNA TGTGCCAGCAGCGTCTATAGAAGGGGGCAAAAACTGTTTTTT. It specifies CASSVYRRGQKLFF.

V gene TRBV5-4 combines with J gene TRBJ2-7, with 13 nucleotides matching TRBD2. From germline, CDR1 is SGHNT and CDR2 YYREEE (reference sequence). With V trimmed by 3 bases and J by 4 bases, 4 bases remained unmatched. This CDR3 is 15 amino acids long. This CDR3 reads CASSSGTSGIYEQYF. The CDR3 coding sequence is TGTGCCAGCAGCTCCGGGACTAGCGGGATTTACGAGCAGTACTTC.

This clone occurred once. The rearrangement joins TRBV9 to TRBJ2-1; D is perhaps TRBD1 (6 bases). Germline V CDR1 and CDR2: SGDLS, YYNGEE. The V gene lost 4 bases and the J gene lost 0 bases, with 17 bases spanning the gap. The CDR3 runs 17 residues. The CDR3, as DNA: TGTGCCAGCAGCAACTTGCACCGGGACAACTCCTACAATGAGCAGTTCTTC. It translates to CASSNLHRDNSYNEQFF.

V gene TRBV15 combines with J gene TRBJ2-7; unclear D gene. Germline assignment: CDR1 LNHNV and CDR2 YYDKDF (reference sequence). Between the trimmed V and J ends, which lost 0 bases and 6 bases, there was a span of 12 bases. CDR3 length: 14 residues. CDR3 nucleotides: TGTGCCACCAGCAGAGATCGATACGGGCGCGAGCAGTACTTC. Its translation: CATSRDRYGREQYF. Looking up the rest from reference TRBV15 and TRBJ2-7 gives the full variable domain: DAMVIQNPRYQVTQFGKPVTLSCSQTLNHNVMYWYQQKSSQAPKLLFHYYDKDFNNEADTPDNFQSRRPNTSFCFLDIRSPGLGDTAMYLCATSRDRYGREQYFGPGTRLTVT.

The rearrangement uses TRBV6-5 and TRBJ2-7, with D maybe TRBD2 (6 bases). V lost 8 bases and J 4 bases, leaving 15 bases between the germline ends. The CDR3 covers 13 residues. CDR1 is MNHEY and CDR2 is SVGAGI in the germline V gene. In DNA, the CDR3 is TGTGCCAGCCGACGGGGGATCACTTACGAGCAGTACTTC. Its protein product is CASRRGITYEQYF.

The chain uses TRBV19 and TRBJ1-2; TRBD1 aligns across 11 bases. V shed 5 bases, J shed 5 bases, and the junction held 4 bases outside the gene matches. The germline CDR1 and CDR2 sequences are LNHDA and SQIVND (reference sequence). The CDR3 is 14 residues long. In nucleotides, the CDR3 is TGTGCCAGTAGTCCGGGACAGGGGGAGTATGGCTACACCTTC. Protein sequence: CASSPGQGEYGYTF.

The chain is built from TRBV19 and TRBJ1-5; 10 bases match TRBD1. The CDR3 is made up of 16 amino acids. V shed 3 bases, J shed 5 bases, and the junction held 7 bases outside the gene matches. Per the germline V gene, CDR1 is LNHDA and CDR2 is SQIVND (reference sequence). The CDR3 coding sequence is TGTGCCAGTAGTATCCCCGGGACAGGGGTGGATCAGCCCCAGCATTTT. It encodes CASSIPGTGVDQPQHF.

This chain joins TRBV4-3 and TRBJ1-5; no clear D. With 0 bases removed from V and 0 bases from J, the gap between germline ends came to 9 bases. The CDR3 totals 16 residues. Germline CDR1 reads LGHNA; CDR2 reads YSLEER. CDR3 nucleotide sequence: TGCGCCAGCAGCCAAGATTTCACCTATAGCAATCAGCCCCAGCATTTT. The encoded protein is CASSQDFTYSNQPQHF.

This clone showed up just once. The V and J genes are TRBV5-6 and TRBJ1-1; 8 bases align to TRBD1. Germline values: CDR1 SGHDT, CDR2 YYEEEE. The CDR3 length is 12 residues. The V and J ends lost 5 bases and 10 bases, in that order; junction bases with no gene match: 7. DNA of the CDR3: TGTGCCAGCAGTGATGGACAGGGCTCAGCTTTCTTT. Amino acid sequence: CASSDGQGSAFF.

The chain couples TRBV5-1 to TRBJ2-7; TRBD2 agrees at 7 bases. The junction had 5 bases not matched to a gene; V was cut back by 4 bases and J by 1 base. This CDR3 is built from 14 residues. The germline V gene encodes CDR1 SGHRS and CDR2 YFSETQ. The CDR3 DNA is TGCGCCAGCAGCAAGGGACTACCTTCCTACGAGCAGTACTTC. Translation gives CASSKGLPSYEQYF.

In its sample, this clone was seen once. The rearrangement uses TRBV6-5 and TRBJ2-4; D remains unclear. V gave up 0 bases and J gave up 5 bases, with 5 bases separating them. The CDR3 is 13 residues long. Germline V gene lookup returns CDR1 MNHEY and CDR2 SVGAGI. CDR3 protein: CASSYSIQNIQYF. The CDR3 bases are TGTGCCAGCAGTTACTCGATCCAAAACATTCAGTACTTC.

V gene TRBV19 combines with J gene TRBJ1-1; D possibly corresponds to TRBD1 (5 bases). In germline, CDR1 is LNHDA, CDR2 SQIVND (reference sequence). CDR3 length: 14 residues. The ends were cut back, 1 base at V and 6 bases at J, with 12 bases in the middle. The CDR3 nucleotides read TGTGCCAGTAGTATAGGCGGGGCCGGAGCTGAAGCTTTCTTT. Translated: CASSIGGAGAEAFF.

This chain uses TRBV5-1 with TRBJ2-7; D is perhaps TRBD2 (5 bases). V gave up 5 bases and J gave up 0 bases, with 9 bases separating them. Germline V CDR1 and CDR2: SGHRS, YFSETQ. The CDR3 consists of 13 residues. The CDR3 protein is CASRLEGSYEQYF. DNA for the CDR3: TGCGCCAGCAGATTAGAGGGCTCCTACGAGCAGTACTTC.

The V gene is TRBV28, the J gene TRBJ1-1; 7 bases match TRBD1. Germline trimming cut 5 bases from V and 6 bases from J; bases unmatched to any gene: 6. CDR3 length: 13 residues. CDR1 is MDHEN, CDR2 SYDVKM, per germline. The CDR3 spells CASSQQQGSEAFF. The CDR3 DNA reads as TGTGCCAGCAGTCAGCAACAGGGGTCTGAAGCTTTCTTT.

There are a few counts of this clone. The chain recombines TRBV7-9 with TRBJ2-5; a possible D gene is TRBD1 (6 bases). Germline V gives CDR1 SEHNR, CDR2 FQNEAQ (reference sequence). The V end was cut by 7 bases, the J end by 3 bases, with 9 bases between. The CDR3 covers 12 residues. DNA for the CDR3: TGTGCCAGCACCAGGACAGAAGAGACCCAGTACTTC. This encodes CASTRTEETQYF.

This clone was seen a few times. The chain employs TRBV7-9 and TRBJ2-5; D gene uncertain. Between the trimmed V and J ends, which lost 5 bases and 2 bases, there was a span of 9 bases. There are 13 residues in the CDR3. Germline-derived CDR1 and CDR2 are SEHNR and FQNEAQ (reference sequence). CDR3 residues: CASSHDLQETQYF. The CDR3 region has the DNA TGTGCCAGCAGCCACGATTTACAAGAGACCCAGTACTTC. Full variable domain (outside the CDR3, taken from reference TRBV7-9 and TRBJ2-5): DTGVSQNPRHKITKRGQNVTFRCDPISEHNRLYWYRQTLGQGPEFLTYFQNEAQLEKSRLLSDRFSAERPKGSFSTLEIQRTEQGDSAMYLCASSHDLQETQYFGPGTRLLVL.

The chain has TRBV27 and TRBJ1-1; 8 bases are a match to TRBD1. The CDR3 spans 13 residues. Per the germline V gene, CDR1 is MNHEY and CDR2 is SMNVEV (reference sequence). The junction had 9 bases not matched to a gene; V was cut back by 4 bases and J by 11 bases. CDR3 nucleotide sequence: TGTGCCAGCAGTTCCGATTCGACAGGGGCGGCTTTCTTT. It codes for CASSSDSTGAAFF.

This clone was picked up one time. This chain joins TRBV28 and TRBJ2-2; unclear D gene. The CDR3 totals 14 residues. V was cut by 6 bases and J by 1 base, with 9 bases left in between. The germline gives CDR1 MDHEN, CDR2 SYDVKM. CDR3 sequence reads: CASSLRRNTGELFF. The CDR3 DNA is TGTGCCAGCAGCCTTCGGAGGAACACCGGGGAGCTGTTTTTT.

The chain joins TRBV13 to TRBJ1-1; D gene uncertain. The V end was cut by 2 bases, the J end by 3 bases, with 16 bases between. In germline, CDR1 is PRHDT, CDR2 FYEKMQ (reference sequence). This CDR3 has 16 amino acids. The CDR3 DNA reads TGTGCCAGCAGCTTATCTTGGGAGAACGGGGACACTGAAGCTTTCTTT. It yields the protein CASSLSWENGDTEAFF.

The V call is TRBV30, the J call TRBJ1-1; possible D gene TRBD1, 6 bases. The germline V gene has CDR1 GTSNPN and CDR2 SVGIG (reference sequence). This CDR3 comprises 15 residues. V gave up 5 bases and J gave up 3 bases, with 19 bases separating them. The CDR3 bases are TGTGCCTGGCATCCGGGGGGGGGCGCGTACACTGAAGCTTTCTTT. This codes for CAWHPGGGAYTEAFF.

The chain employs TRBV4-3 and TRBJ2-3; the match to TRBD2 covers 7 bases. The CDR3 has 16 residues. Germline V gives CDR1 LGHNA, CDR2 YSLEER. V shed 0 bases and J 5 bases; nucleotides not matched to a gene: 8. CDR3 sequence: CASSQEIAGGGDTQYF. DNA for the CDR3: TGCGCCAGCAGCCAAGAAATAGCGGGCGGGGGAGATACGCAGTATTTT.